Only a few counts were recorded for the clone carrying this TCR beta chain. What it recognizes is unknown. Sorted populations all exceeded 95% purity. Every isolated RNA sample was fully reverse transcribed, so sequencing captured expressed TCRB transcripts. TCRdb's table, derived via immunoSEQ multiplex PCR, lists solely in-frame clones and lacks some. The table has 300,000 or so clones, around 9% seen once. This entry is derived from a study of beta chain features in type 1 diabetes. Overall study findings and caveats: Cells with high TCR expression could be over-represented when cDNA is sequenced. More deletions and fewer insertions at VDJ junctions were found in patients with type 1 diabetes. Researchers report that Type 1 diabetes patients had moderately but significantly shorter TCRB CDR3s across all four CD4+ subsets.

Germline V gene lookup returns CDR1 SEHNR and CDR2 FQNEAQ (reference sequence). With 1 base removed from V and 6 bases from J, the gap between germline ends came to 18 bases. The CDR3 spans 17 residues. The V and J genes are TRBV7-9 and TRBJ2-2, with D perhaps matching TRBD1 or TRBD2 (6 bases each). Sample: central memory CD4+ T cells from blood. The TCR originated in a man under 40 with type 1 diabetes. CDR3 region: CASSLVAGHVSSGELFF. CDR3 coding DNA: TGTGCCAGCAGCTTAGTTGCGGGACACGTTTCGTCCGGGGAGCTGTTTTTT.